Listed below are T cell receptor beta chains from one sample, sequenced in a study of T cells after yellow fever vaccination. Via MiXCR, TCRdb re-called the 5' RACE reads, giving one row per CDR3 protein. The profile shows 100,000 to 150,000 distinct CDR3 sequences, more than 7.5% of them singletons. The specimen was CD8+ T cells sorted from PBMCs, collected on the day of the yellow fever booster vaccination. The receptors were sampled from a young man who received the YFV17D yellow fever vaccine. The CDR3 runs from the conserved cysteine through the conserved F or W. The order of the fields is clone size, V gene, CDR3 length, D gene, J gene, CDR3 protein, CDR3 DNA. D genes are given only for firm matches. Clone sizes are given selectively: once, few, many, or a class where the clone is expanded.

-,TRBV12-3/TRBV12-4,15,TRBD2,TRBJ2-1,CASSPSGMVINEQFF,TGTGCCAGCAGCCCTAGCGGGATGGTGATAAATGAGCAGTTCTTC
few,TRBV4-2,16,TRBD1,TRBJ1-5,CASSPNYRGSNQPQHF,TGTGCCAGCAGTCCTAATTACAGGGGAAGCAATCAGCCCCAGCATTTT
many,TRBV12-3/TRBV12-4,15,-,TRBJ1-6,CASGRGRIFNSPLHF,TGTGCCAGCGGCCGAGGGAGGATTTTCAATTCACCCCTCCACTTT
once,TRBV5-1,14,TRBD1,TRBJ1-1,CASSYRGMNTEAFF,TGCGCCAGCAGCTACAGGGGCATGAACACTGAAGCTTTCTTT
few,TRBV21-1,16,-,TRBJ1-5,CATDTGTRQSYQPQHF,TGTGCCACTGATACCGGGACACGCCAAAGTTATCAGCCCCAGCATTTT
-,TRBV20-1,14,-,TRBJ2-3,CSTVAEVLTDTQYF,TGCAGCACCGTGGCGGAGGTTTTGACAGATACGCAGTATTTT
-,TRBV20-1,14,-,TRBJ2-1,CSATREISYNEQFF,TGCAGTGCGACGAGGGAGATTTCCTACAATGAGCAGTTCTTC
few,TRBV7-9,15,-,TRBJ2-6,CASSSPWLGANVLTF,TGTGCCAGCAGCTCACCCTGGCTTGGGGCCAACGTCCTGACTTTC
many,TRBV15,17,TRBD1,TRBJ1-4,CATKDNRGLEANEKLFF,TGTGCCACCAAAGATAACAGGGGTCTCGAAGCTAATGAAAAACTGTTTTTT
few,TRBV23-1,16,TRBD1,TRBJ2-5,CASSQNWDRDQETQYF,TGCGCCAGCAGTCAAAATTGGGACAGGGACCAAGAGACCCAGTACTTC
-,TRBV6-2/TRBV6-3,19,TRBD1,TRBJ2-3,CASSYLVPRDREYTDTQYF,TGTGCCAGCAGTTACTTGGTTCCGCGGGACAGGGAGTACACAGATACGCAGTATTTT
-,TRBV27,14,-,TRBJ1-5,CASRPGGGNQPQHF,TGTGCCAGCAGGCCCGGGGGAGGCAATCAGCCCCAGCATTTT
few,TRBV7-3,17,-,TRBJ2-5,CASSLNPGGEDSKTQYF,TGTGCCAGCAGCTTAAACCCCGGGGGAGAAGACTCCAAGACCCAGTACTTC
few,TRBV19,14,-,TRBJ1-5,CASSIGGAGQPQHF,TGTGCCAGTAGTATTGGAGGGGCTGGGCAGCCCCAGCATTTT
-,TRBV19,14,-,TRBJ2-4,CASTSREAKNIQYF,TGTGCCAGTACCTCTCGGGAGGCCAAAAACATTCAGTACTTC
few,TRBV6-5,16,-,TRBJ2-3,CSSSYSAGERTDTQYF,TGTTCCAGCAGTTACTCCGCCGGGGAACGCACAGATACGCAGTATTTT
many,TRBV12-3/TRBV12-4,14,TRBD1,TRBJ2-2,CASSTRTGPGELFF,TGTGCCAGCAGTACGCGGACAGGGCCAGGGGAGCTGTTTTTT
-,TRBV19,15,TRBD1,TRBJ1-1,CASKEAGGYNTEAFF,TGTGCCAGTAAGGAGGCAGGGGGCTACAACACTGAAGCTTTCTTT
-,TRBV6-4,13,-,TRBJ2-3,CASSDRDFGTQYF,TGTGCCAGCAGTGATCGGGACTTCGGAACGCAGTATTTT
-,TRBV12-3/TRBV12-4,17,TRBD2,TRBJ2-1,CASSLVGRGGAYNEQFF,TGTGCCAGCAGTTTAGTGGGTCGGGGAGGGGCCTACAATGAGCAGTTCTTC
few,TRBV6-2/TRBV6-3,17,TRBD2,TRBJ2-5,CASSYEPRGGVEETQYF,TGTGCCAGCAGTTACGAGCCTCGTGGGGGGGTCGAGGAGACCCAGTACTTC
-,TRBV12-3/TRBV12-4,19,-,TRBJ1-2,CASSFPPRDRKICIGGYTF,TGTGCCAGCAGTTTCCCCCCTCGAGACAGGAAAATATGTATTGGGGGCTACACCTTC
-,TRBV9,16,TRBD1,TRBJ2-5,CASSPRTGTGQETQYF,TGTGCCAGCAGCCCTCGAACCGGGACAGGGCAAGAGACCCAGTACTTC
many,TRBV7-4,15,-,TRBJ1-1,CASSPGGRGNTEAFF,TGTGCCAGCAGCCCTGGGGGCAGGGGGAACACTGAAGCTTTCTTT
-,TRBV7-2,16,-,TRBJ2-2,CASILPRLLNTGELFF,TGTGCCAGCATCCTCCCCCGGCTCCTTAACACCGGGGAGCTGTTTTTT
many,TRBV15,14,-,TRBJ2-2,CATSRDLGGGELFF,TGTGCCACCAGCAGAGATTTGGGGGGCGGGGAGCTGTTTTTT
-,TRBV10-2,16,TRBD2,TRBJ2-3,CASTSLSGGELDTQYF,TGCGCCAGCACCTCTCTTAGCGGGGGGGAGCTAGATACGCAGTATTTT
-,TRBV12-3/TRBV12-4,14,-,TRBJ2-1,CASSFGQVDNEQFF,TGTGCCAGCAGTTTCGGGCAGGTAGACAATGAGCAGTTCTTC
many,TRBV4-1,13,-,TRBJ2-7,CASSQKWEYEQYF,TGCGCCAGCAGCCAAAAATGGGAGTACGAGCAGTACTTC
-,TRBV5-4,14,-,TRBJ1-2,CASSPDLRGYGYTF,TGTGCCAGCAGCCCTGATCTAAGGGGCTATGGCTACACCTTC
few,TRBV4-2,17,-,TRBJ1-2,CASSQDPDLTGSGGYTF,TGTGCCAGCAGCCAAGATCCCGACCTTACAGGGTCGGGTGGCTACACCTTC
many,TRBV5-1,15,-,TRBJ2-1,CASHSFDGAQNEQFF,TGCGCCAGTCATTCCTTTGACGGGGCACAAAATGAGCAGTTCTTC
-,TRBV9,17,TRBD2,TRBJ2-5,CASSVDAGRGGLEAQYF,TGTGCCAGCAGCGTAGACGCAGGGCGGGGGGGCCTAGAGGCCCAGTACTTC
-,TRBV7-6,15,-,TRBJ2-3,CASSWPGRGADTQYF,TGTGCCAGCAGTTGGCCCGGCAGGGGCGCAGATACGCAGTATTTT
few,TRBV19,12,-,TRBJ1-5,CASNGLNQPQHF,TGTGCCAGTAACGGCCTCAATCAGCCCCAGCATTTT
many,TRBV12-3/TRBV12-4,13,-,TRBJ2-3,CASSSPGPDTQYF,TGTGCCAGCAGTTCCCCGGGACCAGATACGCAGTATTTT
-,TRBV7-8,16,TRBD2,TRBJ2-3,CASSLASAGGVDTQYF,TGTGCCAGCAGCTTAGCGTCGGCGGGGGGAGTAGATACGCAGTATTTT
few,TRBV7-9,16,TRBD2,TRBJ2-1,CASSLAHLAGKDEQFF,TGTGCCAGCAGCTTAGCGCACCTAGCGGGCAAGGATGAGCAGTTCTTC
-,TRBV5-6,14,-,TRBJ2-2,CASSPSASTGELFF,TGTGCCAGCAGCCCGTCCGCGAGTACCGGGGAGCTGTTTTTT
-,TRBV5-1,13,-,TRBJ2-3,CASSSEAIDTQYF,TGCGCCAGCAGCTCGGAGGCCATAGATACGCAGTATTTT
few,TRBV4-1,13,-,TRBJ1-2,CASSQGPQDGYTF,TGCGCCAGCAGCCAAGGTCCCCAGGATGGCTACACCTTC
few,TRBV30,14,TRBD1,TRBJ2-3,CAWSAGTGGDTQYF,TGTGCCTGGAGTGCCGGGACAGGGGGGGATACGCAGTATTTT
-,TRBV20-1,14,-,TRBJ1-2,CSAGAKGNSYGYTF,TGCAGTGCTGGGGCTAAGGGCAACTCCTATGGCTACACCTTC
-,TRBV10-3,12,TRBD1,TRBJ2-2,CAAQGAPGELFF,TGTGCCGCACAGGGGGCCCCCGGGGAGCTGTTTTTT